This TCR beta chain was captured by sequencing in a study of T cells after posttransplantation cyclophosphamide. From germline, CDR1 is SGHRS and CDR2 YFSETQ. This CDR3 contains 16 residues. V shed 3 bases, J shed 9 bases, and the junction held 10 bases outside the gene matches. The naive gate required viable CD3+CD4+ or CD3+CD8+ cells with CCR7+CD45RA+CD45RO-CD95-CD27+CD28+ phenotype. Measured with immunoSEQ multiplex PCR; TCRdb has only the in-frame clones, and not every one. This table has roughly 20,000 clones, 95% to 99% appearing once. Regarding this clone: Antigen unknown.

Study conclusions and caveats: Tissue-infiltrating T cells from skin or gut overlapped little with blood T cells.

Specimen: naive CD4+ T cells sorted from PBMCs. The clonotype originates from a man aged 40-55 years in good health, CMV-negative, and a related stem cell transplant donor. The chain recombines TRBV5-1 with TRBJ2-1; TRBD1 aligns across 12 bases. CDR3 in DNA: TGCGCCAGCAGCTCGTCAGGGACAGGGGGCTCAGGTGAGCAGTTCTTC. It is translated as CASSSSGTGGSGEQFF.